Sequencing of this T cell receptor beta chain was carried out in a study of blood T cell repertoires in COVID-19. Study summary: Samples came from the United States, Italy and Spain, spanning acute and convalescent COVID-19.

Under the authors' procedure: Reference gene primer amplification gave estimated nucleated cell counts. The table came from immunoSEQ multiplex PCR; TCRdb's copy has only in-frame clones and leaves some out. That table gives V, J and clone size, and the DNA gave D and trimming. The sample comprises around 70,000 clones, approximately 78% of which are singletons, and about 14% rests with the top ten. The CDR3 is 17 amino acids. The trim removed 2 bases at V and 0 bases at J, leaving 4 bases unmatched. Germline values: CDR1 MNHEY, CDR2 SMNVEV (reference sequence). Material: peripheral blood. The clonotype was recovered from a human donor in a cohort sampled during active COVID-19. The chain couples TRBV27 to TRBJ2-6; 7 bases agree with TRBD2. CDR3 loop: CASSLTRTSSGANVLTF. The CDR3 nucleotides are TGTGCCAGCAGTTTAACGAGGACTAGCTCTGGGGCCAACGTCCTGACTTTC.